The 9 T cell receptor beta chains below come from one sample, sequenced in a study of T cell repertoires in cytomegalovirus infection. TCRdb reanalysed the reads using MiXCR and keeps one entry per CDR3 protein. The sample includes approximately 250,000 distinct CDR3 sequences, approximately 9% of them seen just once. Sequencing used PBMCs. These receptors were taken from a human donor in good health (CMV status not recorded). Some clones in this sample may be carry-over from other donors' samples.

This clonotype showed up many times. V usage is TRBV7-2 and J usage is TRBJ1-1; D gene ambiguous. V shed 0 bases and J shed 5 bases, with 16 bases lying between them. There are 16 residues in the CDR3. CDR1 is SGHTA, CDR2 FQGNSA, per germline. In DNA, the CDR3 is TGTGCCAGCAGCTTAGCAGTACGGGATGGGAAGACTGAAGCTTTCTTT. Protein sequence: CASSLAVRDGKTEAFF.

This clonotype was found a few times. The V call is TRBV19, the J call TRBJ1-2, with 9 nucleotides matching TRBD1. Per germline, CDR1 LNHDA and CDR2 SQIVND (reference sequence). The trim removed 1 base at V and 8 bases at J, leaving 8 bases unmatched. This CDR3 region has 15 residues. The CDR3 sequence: CASSIGGTGNGGYTF. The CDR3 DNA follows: TGTGCCAGTAGTATAGGCGGGACAGGGAACGGCGGCTACACCTTC.

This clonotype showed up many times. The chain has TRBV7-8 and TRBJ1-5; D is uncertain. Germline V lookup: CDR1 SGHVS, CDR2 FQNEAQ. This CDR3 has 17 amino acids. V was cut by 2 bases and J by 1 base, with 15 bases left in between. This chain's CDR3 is CASSLSQVPRSNQPQHF. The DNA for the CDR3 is TGTGCCAGCAGCTTAAGTCAAGTACCGCGGAGCAATCAGCCCCAGCATTTT.

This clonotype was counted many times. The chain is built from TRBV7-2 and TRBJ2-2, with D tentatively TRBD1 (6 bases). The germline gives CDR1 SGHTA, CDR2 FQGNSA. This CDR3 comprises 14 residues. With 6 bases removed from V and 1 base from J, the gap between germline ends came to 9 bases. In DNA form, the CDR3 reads TGTGCCAGCAGTCGGACAGTGAACACCGGGGAGCTGTTTTTT. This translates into CASSRTVNTGELFF.

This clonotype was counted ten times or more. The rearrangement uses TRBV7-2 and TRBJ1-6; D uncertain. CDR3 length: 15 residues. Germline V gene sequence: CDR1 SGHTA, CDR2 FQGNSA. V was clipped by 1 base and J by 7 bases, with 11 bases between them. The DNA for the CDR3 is TGTGCCAGCAGCTTAGAACCAAACCGCAATTCACCCCTCCACTTT. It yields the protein CASSLEPNRNSPLHF. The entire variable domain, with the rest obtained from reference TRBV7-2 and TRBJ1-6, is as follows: GAGVSQSPSNKVTEKGKDVELRCDPISGHTALYWYRQSLGQGLEFLIYFQGNSAPDKSGLPSDRFSAERTGGSVSTLTIQRTQQEDSAVYLCASSLEPNRNSPLHFGNGTRLTVT.

CDR3 coding DNA: TGTGCCAGCAGTTTATTACGAGGGGGGAACACTGAAGCTTTCTTT. It is translated as CASSLLRGGNTEAFF. J is TRBJ1-1 and V is TRBV28; D is perhaps TRBD1 (6 bases). This CDR3 comprises 15 residues. The germline V gene encodes CDR1 MDHEN and CDR2 SYDVKM. The V end lost 1 base, the J end lost 1 base, and 10 bases lay between the germline ends.

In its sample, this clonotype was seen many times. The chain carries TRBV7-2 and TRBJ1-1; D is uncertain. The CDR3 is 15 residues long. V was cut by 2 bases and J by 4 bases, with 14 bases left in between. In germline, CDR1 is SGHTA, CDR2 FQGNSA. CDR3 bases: TGTGCCAGCAGCTTAAAACGAGGGCCCCTCACTGAAGCTTTCTTT. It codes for CASSLKRGPLTEAFF.

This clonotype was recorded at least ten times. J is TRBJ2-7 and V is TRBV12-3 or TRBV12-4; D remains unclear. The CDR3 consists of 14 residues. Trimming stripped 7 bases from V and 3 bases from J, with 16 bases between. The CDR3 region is CASTPGYGRYEQYF. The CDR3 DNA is TGTGCCAGCACCCCCGGTTACGGACGCTACGAGCAGTACTTC.

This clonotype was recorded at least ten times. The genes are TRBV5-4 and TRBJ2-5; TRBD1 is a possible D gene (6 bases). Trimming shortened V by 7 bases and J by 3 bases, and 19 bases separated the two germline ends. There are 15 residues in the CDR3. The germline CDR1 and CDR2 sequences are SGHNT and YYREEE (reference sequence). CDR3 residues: CASQLDRFLEETQYF. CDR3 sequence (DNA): TGTGCCAGCCAACTAGACAGGTTTCTGGAAGAGACCCAGTACTTC.